A single sample gave rise to the 4 T cell receptor beta chains below, sequenced in a study of blood T cell repertoires in COVID-19 (dated by TCRdb to 2018 to 2020). The library relied on the immunoSEQ multiplex PCR assay. Sourced from immuneACCESS, this table was stored by TCRdb with only in-frame sequences that have V and J called. A share of the clones is absent; for the studies checked, an unresolved V gene accounts for under half, and the remainder has no known explanation. The table for this sample lists a few hundred thousand clones; more than 75% of them were counted only once. 0.99% of the sample goes to the ten largest clones. The sample comprised peripheral blood. The receptors stem from a woman aged 40 to 50 who had recovered from COVID-19.

The CDR3 DNA follows: TGTGCCTGGAGTGACACGGGACACCCGAACACTGAAGCTTTCTTT. It encodes CAWSDTGHPNTEAFF. The genes are TRBV30 and TRBJ1-1; D may be TRBD1 (6 bases). Trimming cost V 1 base and J 1 base, with 13 bases left between them. The CDR3 runs 15 residues. CDR1 and CDR2 from the germline V gene are GTSNPN and SVGIG (reference sequence).

V and J are TRBV7-3 and TRBJ2-5, with D perhaps TRBD2 (7 bases). This CDR3 is 14 amino acids long. V was pared by 5 bases and J by 5 bases, with 15 bases between. The germline V gene encodes CDR1 SGHTA and CDR2 FQGTGA. The CDR3 sequence: CASSDGGLAETQYF. The CDR3 coding sequence is TGTGCCAGCAGCGACGGGGGGCTAGCTGAGACCCAGTACTTC.

This clone was counted only a few times. The gene calls are TRBV4-1 and TRBJ1-1; D might be TRBD1 (5 bases). V lost 3 bases, J lost 1 base, and 12 bases lay in between. Germline CDR1 reads MGHRA; CDR2 reads YSYEKL. The CDR3 has 15 residues. The CDR3 region has the DNA TGCGCCAGCAGCCACCCCGGGGGGACGAACACTGAAGCTTTCTTT. Translation: CASSHPGGTNTEAFF.

The J gene is TRBJ1-4, the V gene TRBV6-2 or TRBV6-3; D remains unclear. This CDR3 has 13 amino acids. Between the trimmed V and J ends, which lost 0 bases and 10 bases, there was a span of 9 bases. CDR1 and CDR2 (germline): MNHEY, SVGEGT. CDR3 coding DNA: TGTGCCAGCAGTTACTCGGCAGCGGCAAAACTGTTTTTT. Its protein product is CASSYSAAAKLFF.